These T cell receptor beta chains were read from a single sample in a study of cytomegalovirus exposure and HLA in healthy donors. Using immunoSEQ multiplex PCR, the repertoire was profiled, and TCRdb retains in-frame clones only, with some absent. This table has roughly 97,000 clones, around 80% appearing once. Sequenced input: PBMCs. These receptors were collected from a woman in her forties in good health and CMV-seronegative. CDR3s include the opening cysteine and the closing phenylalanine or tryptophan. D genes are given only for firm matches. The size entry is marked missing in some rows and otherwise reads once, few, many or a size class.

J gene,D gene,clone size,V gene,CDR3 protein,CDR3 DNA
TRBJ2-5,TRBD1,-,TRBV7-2,CASSIGQGKETQYF,TGTGCCAGCAGCATTGGACAGGGGAAAGAGACCCAGTACTTC
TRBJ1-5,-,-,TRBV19,CASSIAQTVYSNQPQHF,TGTGCCAGTAGTATAGCCCAGACAGTCTATAGCAATCAGCCCCAGCATTTT
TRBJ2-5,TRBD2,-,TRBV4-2,CASSPLLAGGPETQYF,TGTGCCAGCAGCCCACTACTAGCGGGAGGGCCTGAGACCCAGTACTTC
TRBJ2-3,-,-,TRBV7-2,CASSYPGRGTDTQYF,TGTGCCAGCAGCTACCCCGGGAGAGGGACAGATACGCAGTATTTT
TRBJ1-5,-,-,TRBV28,CASSLVVGLTNQPQHF,TGTGCCAGCAGTTTGGTAGTGGGACTGACCAATCAGCCCCAGCATTTT
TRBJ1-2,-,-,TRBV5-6,CASNEQRQMIDGYTF,TGTGCCAGCAACGAACAGCGACAGATGATTGATGGCTACACCTTC
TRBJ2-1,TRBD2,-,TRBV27,CASSFFLGLAGVKSYNEQFF,TGTGCCAGCAGTTTTTTTCTCGGACTAGCGGGAGTTAAGTCCTACAATGAGCAGTTCTTC
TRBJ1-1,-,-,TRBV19,CASSIWGGFEAFF,TGTGCCAGTAGTATTTGGGGGGGGTTTGAAGCTTTCTTT
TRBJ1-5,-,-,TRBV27,CASSLTENQPQHF,TGTGCCAGCAGTTTAACCGAGAATCAACCCCAGCATTTT
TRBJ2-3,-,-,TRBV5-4,CASSRRTPIQDTQYF,TGTGCCAGCAGCAGAAGGACTCCAATTCAGGATACGCAGTATTTT
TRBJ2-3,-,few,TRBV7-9,CASSLGGDTDTQYF,TGTGCCAGCAGCTTAGGGGGGGACACAGATACGCAGTATTTT
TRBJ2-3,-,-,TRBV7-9,CASSSTRASTDTQYF,TGTGCCAGCAGCTCGACAAGAGCTAGCACAGATACGCAGTATTTT
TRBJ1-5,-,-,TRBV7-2,CASSLGGSLRSNQPQHF,TGTGCCAGCAGCCTAGGTGGCAGTCTCCGTAGCAATCAGCCCCAGCATTTT
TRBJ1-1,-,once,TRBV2,CASSETRYSTSNTEAFF,TGTGCCAGCAGTGAAACCCGATACTCTACCTCGAACACTGAAGCTTTCTTT
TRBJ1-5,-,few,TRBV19,CASRLTGNSNQPQHF,TGTGCCAGTAGGCTGACGGGGAATAGCAATCAGCCCCAGCATTTT
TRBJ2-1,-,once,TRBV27,CAIHPGPRSYNEQFF,TGTGCCATACACCCAGGGCCACGCTCCTACAATGAGCAGTTCTTC
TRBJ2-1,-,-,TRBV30,CAWSRGRSEQFF,TGTGCCTGGAGTAGGGGAAGGTCGGAGCAGTTCTTC
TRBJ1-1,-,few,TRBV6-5,CASSYGEEAFF,TGTGCCAGCAGTTACGGGGAGGAAGCTTTCTTT
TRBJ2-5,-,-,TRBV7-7,CASSFLGGETQYF,TGTGCTAGCAGCTTCCTAGGAGGTGAGACCCAGTACTTC
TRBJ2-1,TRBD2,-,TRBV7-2,CASSPFPPLLAEFYNEQFF,TGTGCCAGCAGCCCCTTCCCCCCTCTACTAGCGGAGTTTTACAATGAGCAGTTCTTC
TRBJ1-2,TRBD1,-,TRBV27,CASSFSLGTGDGYTF,TGTGCCAGCAGTTTCTCCCTCGGGACAGGGGATGGCTACACCTTC
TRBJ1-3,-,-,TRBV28,CASSPQGSGNTIYF,TGTGCCAGCAGTCCCCAGGGCTCTGGAAACACCATATATTTT
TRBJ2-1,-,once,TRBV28,CASSSPLEGTSYNEQFF,TGTGCCAGCAGTTCCCCCCTCGAGGGAACGTCCTACAATGAGCAGTTCTTC
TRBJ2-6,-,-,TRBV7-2,CASSLEAGIPGANVLTF,TGTGCCAGCAGCTTAGAAGCAGGGATTCCTGGGGCCAACGTCCTGACTTTC
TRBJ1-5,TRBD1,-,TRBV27,CASSPGQGGAPQHF,TGTGCCAGCAGTCCCGGACAGGGGGGAGCGCCCCAGCATTTT
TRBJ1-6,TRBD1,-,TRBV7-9,CASSLGGQGASPLHF,TGTGCCAGCAGCCTAGGGGGACAGGGGGCGTCACCCCTCCACTTT
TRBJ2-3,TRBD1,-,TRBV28,CASRGTGGGTDTQYF,TGTGCCAGCAGGGGGACAGGGGGAGGCACAGATACGCAGTATTTT
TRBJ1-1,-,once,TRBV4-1,CASSQGLGQLNTEAFF,TGCGCCAGCAGCCAAGGTCTGGGGCAGTTGAACACTGAAGCTTTCTTT
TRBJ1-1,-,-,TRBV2,CASSFREAFF,TGTGCCAGCAGTTTTCGTGAAGCTTTCTTT